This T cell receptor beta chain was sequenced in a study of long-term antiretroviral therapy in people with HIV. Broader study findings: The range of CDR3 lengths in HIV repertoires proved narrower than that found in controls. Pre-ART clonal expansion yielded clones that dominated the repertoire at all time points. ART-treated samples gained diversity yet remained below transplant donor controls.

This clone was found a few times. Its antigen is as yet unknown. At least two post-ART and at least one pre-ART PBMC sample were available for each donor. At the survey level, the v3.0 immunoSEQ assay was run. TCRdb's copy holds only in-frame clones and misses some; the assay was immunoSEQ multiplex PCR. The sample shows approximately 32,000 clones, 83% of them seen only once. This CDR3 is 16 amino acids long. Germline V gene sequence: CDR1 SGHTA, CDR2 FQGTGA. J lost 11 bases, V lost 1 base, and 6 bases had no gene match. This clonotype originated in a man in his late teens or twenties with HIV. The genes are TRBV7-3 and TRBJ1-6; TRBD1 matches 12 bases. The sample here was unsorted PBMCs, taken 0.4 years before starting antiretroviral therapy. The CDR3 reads CASSLMGQGASTPLHF. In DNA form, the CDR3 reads TGTGCCAGCAGCTTAATGGGACAGGGGGCGAGTACACCCCTCCACTTT.